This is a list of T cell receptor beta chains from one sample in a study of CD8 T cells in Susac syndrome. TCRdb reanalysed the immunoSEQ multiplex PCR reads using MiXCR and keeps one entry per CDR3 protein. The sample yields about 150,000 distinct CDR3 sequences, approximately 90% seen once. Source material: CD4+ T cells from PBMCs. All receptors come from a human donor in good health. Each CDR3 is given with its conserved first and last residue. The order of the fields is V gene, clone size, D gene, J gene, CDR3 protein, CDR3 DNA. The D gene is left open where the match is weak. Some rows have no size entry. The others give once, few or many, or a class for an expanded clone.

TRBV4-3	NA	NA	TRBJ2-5	CASSHRHQETQYF	TGCGCCAGTTCTCACAGGCATCAAGAGACCCAGTACTTC
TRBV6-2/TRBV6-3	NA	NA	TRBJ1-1	CASSRDWNTEAFF	TGTGCCAGCAGCCGTGATTGGAACACTGAAGCTTTCTTT
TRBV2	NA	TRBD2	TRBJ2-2	CASMMGLAGVGELFF	TGTGCCAGCATGATGGGACTAGCGGGAGTGGGGGAGCTGTTTTTT
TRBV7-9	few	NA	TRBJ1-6	CASSLEGDSPLHF	TGTGCCAGCAGCTTAGAGGGTGATTCACCCCTCCACTTT
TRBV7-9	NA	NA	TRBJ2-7	CASSFSRGIGEQYF	TGTGCCAGCAGCTTCAGTCGAGGGATCGGCGAGCAGTACTTC
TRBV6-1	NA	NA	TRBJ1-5	CASSLFAGVSQPQHF	TGTGCCAGCAGCCTTTTTGCGGGGGTCAGTCAGCCCCAGCATTTT
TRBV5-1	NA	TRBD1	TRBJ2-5	CASSVGQGLETQYF	TGCGCCAGCAGCGTCGGACAGGGCCTGGAGACCCAGTACTTC
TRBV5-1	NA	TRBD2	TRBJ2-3	CASKRGATDTQYF	TGCGCCAGCAAGCGGGGGGCCACAGATACGCAGTATTTT
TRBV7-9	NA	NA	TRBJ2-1	CASSPGDIHEQFF	TGTGCCAGCAGCCCCGGGGACATCCATGAGCAGTTCTTC
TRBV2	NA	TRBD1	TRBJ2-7	CASKIRDRAYEQYF	TGTGCCAGCAAGATCCGGGACAGGGCTTACGAGCAGTACTTC
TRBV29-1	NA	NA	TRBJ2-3	CSVRQWGLQDTQYF	TGCAGCGTGAGGCAATGGGGGCTTCAAGATACGCAGTATTTT
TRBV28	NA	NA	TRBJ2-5	CASSTPGSLMETQYF	TGTGCCAGCAGTACCCCAGGGAGTTTAATGGAGACCCAGTACTTC
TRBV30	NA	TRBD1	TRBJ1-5	CAWNTRQGEQPQHF	TGTGCCTGGAATACAAGGCAGGGGGAACAGCCCCAGCATTTT
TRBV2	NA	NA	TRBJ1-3	CASSDTGRTGNTIYF	TGTGCCAGCAGTGATACGGGTAGAACTGGAAACACCATATATTTT
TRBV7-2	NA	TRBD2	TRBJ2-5	CASSPRGAGGSSPGSQYF	TGTGCCAGCAGCCCCCGGGGGGCGGGGGGGTCCTCCCCAGGGTCCCAGTACTTC
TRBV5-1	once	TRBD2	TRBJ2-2	CASSSGLAGVSGELFF	TGCGCCAGCAGCAGCGGACTAGCGGGAGTTTCCGGGGAGCTGTTTTTT
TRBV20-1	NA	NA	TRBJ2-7	CSPRRNGAFYEQYF	TGCAGTCCTCGGAGGAACGGGGCGTTCTACGAGCAGTACTTC
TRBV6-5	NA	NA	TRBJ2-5	CASSYNRDQETQYF	TGTGCCAGCAGTTACAACAGGGACCAAGAGACCCAGTACTTC
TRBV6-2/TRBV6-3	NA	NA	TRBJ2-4	CASSSSKGTGPIYGAKNIQYF	NA
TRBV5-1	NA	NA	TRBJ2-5	CASSWGLFQETQYF	TGCGCCAGCAGCTGGGGCCTTTTCCAAGAGACCCAGTACTTC
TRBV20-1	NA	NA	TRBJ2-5	CSAAHTTGTVRRETQYF	TGCAGTGCTGCTCATACAACCGGGACCGTACGGCGGGAGACCCAGTACTTC
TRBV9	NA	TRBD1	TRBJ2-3	CASSANRGQGGTDTQYF	TGTGCCAGCAGCGCGAACCGGGGACAGGGGGGGACAGATACGCAGTATTTT
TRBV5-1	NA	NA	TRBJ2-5	CASSRSVGAQETQYF	TGCGCCAGCAGCCGGTCGGTCGGGGCCCAAGAGACCCAGTACTTC
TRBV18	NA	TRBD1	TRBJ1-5	CASSDRGDEQPQHF	TGTGCCAGCTCCGACAGGGGCGATGAACAGCCCCAGCATTTT
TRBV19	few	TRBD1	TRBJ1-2	CASSRTGGGYTF	TGTGCCAGTAGTAGGACAGGGGGTGGCTACACCTTC
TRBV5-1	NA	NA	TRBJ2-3	CASSTPTGTQYF	TGCGCCAGCAGCACCCCAACGGGTACGCAGTATTTT
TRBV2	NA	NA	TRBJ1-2	CASSPTYGYTF	TGTGCCAGCAGCCCCACTTATGGCTACACCTTC
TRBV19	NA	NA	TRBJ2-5	CASGQNQETQYF	TGTGCCAGCGGGCAGAACCAAGAGACCCAGTACTTC
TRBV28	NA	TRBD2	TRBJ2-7	CATHGLAAFQYF	TGTGCCACCCACGGACTAGCGGCCTTCCAGTACTTC
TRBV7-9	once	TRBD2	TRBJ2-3	CASIGGSLDTQYF	TGTGCCAGCATCGGGGGGAGTTTGGATACGCAGTATTTT
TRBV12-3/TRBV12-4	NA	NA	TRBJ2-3	CASTFGGTDTQYF	TGTGCCAGCACCTTCGGGGGAACAGATACGCAGTATTTT
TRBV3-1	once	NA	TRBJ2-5	CASSQGLLETQYF	TGTGCCAGCAGCCAAGGCCTCCTCGAGACCCAGTACTTC
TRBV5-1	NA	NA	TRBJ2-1	CASSPTRGTYNEQFF	TGCGCCAGCAGCCCGACTAGGGGGACCTACAATGAGCAGTTCTTC
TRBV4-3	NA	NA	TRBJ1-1	CASSQGGARTEAFF	TGCGCCAGCAGCCAAGGTGGGGCCCGGACTGAAGCTTTCTTT
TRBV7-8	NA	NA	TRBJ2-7	CASCNRVCHEQYF	TGTGCCAGTTGTAACAGGGTATGCCACGAGCAGTACTTC
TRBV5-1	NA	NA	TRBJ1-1	CASSLEGRNTEAFF	TGCGCCAGCAGCTTGGAGGGCCGAAACACTGAAGCTTTCTTT
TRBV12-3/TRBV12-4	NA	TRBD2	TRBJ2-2	CASSPSGGNTGELFF	TGTGCCAGCAGTCCTTCGGGAGGTAACACCGGGGAGCTGTTTTTT
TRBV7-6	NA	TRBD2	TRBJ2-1	CASSLMGTSGGNEQFF	TGTGCCAGCAGCTTAATGGGGACTAGCGGGGGGAATGAGCAGTTCTTC
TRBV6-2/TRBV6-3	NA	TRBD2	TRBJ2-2	CASSYSMAGRDTGELFF	TGTGCCAGCAGTTACTCGATGGCAGGGAGGGACACCGGGGAGCTGTTTTTT
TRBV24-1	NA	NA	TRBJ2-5	CATSDPSGLQETQYF	TGTGCCACCAGTGATCCTTCAGGGTTACAAGAGACCCAGTACTTC